Below are 13 T cell receptor beta chains sequenced from a single sample in a study of blood T cell repertoires in COVID-19. Some clones are missing from TCRdb's copy, which holds only in-frame ones; the method was immunoSEQ multiplex PCR. In the table there are 110,000 to 150,000 clones, over 65% of which are singletons. Material for sequencing was PBMCs or T cells enriched from blood (not recorded which). The source of these receptors is a woman between 50 and 59 years old who had recovered from COVID-19.

This clone was counted only a few times. The chain has TRBV10-3 and TRBJ1-1; D is perhaps TRBD1 (6 bases). The CDR3 spans 17 residues. The V gene lost 5 bases and the J gene lost 5 bases, with 24 bases spanning the gap. Germline V gene lookup returns CDR1 ENHRY and CDR2 SYGVKD. CDR3 sequence: CAISYQGLPGARTEAFF. For the CDR3, the DNA is TGTGCCATCAGTTACCAGGGGCTGCCAGGGGCGCGTACTGAAGCTTTCTTT.

This clone was recorded a few times. The rearrangement uses TRBV3-1 (or the pseudogene TRBV3-2) and TRBJ1-2; D might be TRBD1 (5 bases). The CDR3 sequence is 15 residues long. V lost 4 bases to trimming and J lost 7 bases, with 19 bases between them. Per the germline V gene, CDR1 is LGHDT and CDR2 is YNNKEL (reference sequence). Written as DNA, the CDR3 is TGTGCCAGCAGCCCCGAAGGGGCGTCGGGTGCTGGCTACACCTTC. Its translation: CASSPEGASGAGYTF.

This clone has just a few counts. The chain is built from TRBV4-2 and TRBJ1-2, with D possibly being TRBD1 (6 bases). Germline-derived CDR1 and CDR2 are LGHNA and YNFKEQ. The V and J ends lost 1 base and 5 bases respectively, with 17 bases between them. This CDR3 region has 16 residues. CDR3 coding DNA: TGTGCCAGCAGCCAAGGGACAGACGCTGCTGGTTATGGCTACACCTTC. It specifies CASSQGTDAAGYGYTF.

The V and J genes are TRBV20-1 and TRBJ1-3, with D perhaps TRBD1 (6 bases). The germline CDR1 and CDR2 sequences are DFQATT and SNEGSKA (reference sequence). The CDR3 length is 14 residues. The germline V and J ends were trimmed by 3 bases and 3 bases, with 12 bases remaining between them. Here the CDR3 reads CSASRGAVGNTIYF. The CDR3 DNA sequence: TGCAGTGCTAGTCGGGGGGCAGTTGGAAACACCATATATTTT.

V usage is TRBV6-5 and J usage is TRBJ2-3; perhaps TRBD1 as D (5 bases). The germline CDR1 and CDR2 sequences are MNHEY and SVGAGI. The germline V and J ends were trimmed by 2 bases and 2 bases, with 8 bases remaining between them. The CDR3 runs to 14 residues. The DNA for the CDR3 is TGTGCCAGCAGTTACCCGGACACCACAGATACGCAGTATTTT. This encodes CASSYPDTTDTQYF.

A few counts support this clone. The chain is built from TRBV28 and TRBJ1-3; 8 bases fit TRBD1. Germline V gives CDR1 MDHEN, CDR2 SYDVKM. The CDR3 has 12 amino acids. Unmatched junction bases numbered 7, after V lost 2 bases and J lost 16 bases. In DNA form, the CDR3 reads TGTGCCAGCAGTTTAAGATTTGGACAGGGCTATTTT. Encoded protein: CASSLRFGQGYF.

V gene TRBV2 combines with J gene TRBJ2-7; D is perhaps TRBD2 (5 bases). In germline, CDR1 is SNHLY, CDR2 FYNNEI. The CDR3 spans 16 residues. With 7 bases removed from V and 0 bases from J, the gap between germline ends came to 19 bases. CDR3: CASKPGVGISSYEQYF. DNA for the CDR3: TGTGCCAGCAAGCCCGGGGTGGGGATAAGCTCCTACGAGCAGTACTTC. Complete variable domain (other parts from reference TRBV2 and TRBJ2-7): EPEVTQTPSHQVTQMGQEVILRCVPISNHLYFYWYRQILGQKVEFLVSFYNNEISEKSEIFDDQFSVERPDGSNFTLKIRSTKLEDSAMYFCASKPGVGISSYEQYFGPGTRLTVT.

The genes are TRBV18 and TRBJ2-5, with a weak D call TRBD2 (6 bases). Germline CDR1 reads KGHSH; CDR2 reads LQKENI. The CDR3 covers 13 residues. Trimming took 4 bases from V and 4 from J, leaving 10 bases between them. CDR3 DNA sequence: TGTGCCAGCTCACTCGGGGGTAGAGAGACCCAGTACTTC. This encodes CASSLGGRETQYF.

The genes are TRBV30 and TRBJ1-1, with 8 bases matching TRBD1. This CDR3 comprises 18 residues. J was trimmed by 2 bases and V by 0 bases; bases with no gene match: 14. CDR1 and CDR2 from the germline V gene are GTSNPN and SVGIG (reference sequence). In DNA form, the CDR3 reads TGTGCCTGGAGTGTACGGTTGGGGACAGGTGGTTCCAACACTGAAGCTTTCTTT. Residues: CAWSVRLGTGGSNTEAFF.

This clone was seen only a few times. This chain uses TRBV10-3 with TRBJ2-1, with 13 bases lining up with TRBD2. Germline V CDR1 and CDR2: ENHRY, SYGVKD. Unmatched junction bases numbered 0, after V lost 2 bases and J lost 5 bases. The CDR3 spans 15 residues. The CDR3 region is CAISEGTSGNNEQFF. CDR3 nucleotides: TGTGCCATCAGTGAGGGGACTAGCGGGAACAATGAGCAGTTCTTC.

In its sample, this clone was seen a few times. The chain combines TRBV4-2 with TRBJ2-7; maybe TRBD2 (5 bases). Germline loops: CDR1 LGHNA, CDR2 YNFKEQ. Between the trimmed V and J ends, which lost 0 bases and 3 bases, there was a span of 6 bases. The CDR3 extends over 13 amino acids. In DNA form, the CDR3 reads TGTGCCAGCAGCCAAGACGGGGTCTACGAGCAGTACTTC. This translates into CASSQDGVYEQYF.

The V and J genes are TRBV5-4 and TRBJ1-1; the D is unclear. CDR1 is SGHNT and CDR2 is YYREEE in the germline V gene (reference sequence). V was pared by 0 bases and J by 1 base, with 10 bases between. The CDR3 covers 15 residues. CDR3 sequence: CASSLAGSGNTEAFF. The CDR3 coding sequence is TGTGCCAGCAGCTTGGCCGGCAGCGGGAACACTGAAGCTTTCTTT.

The V call is TRBV6-5, the J call TRBJ1-1, with a possible D match to TRBD1 (5 bases). CDR1 MNHEY and CDR2 SVGAGI come from the germline V gene. V lost 6 bases and J lost 2, with 16 bases in between. This CDR3 has 15 residues. Here the CDR3 reads CASSPHNGGNTEAFF. CDR3 DNA sequence: TGTGCCAGCAGCCCACATAACGGGGGTAACACTGAAGCTTTCTTT.